A selection of T cell receptor beta chains follows, all from one sample in a study of blood T cell repertoires in COVID-19. Libraries were prepared by immunoSEQ multiplex PCR; TCRdb keeps only in-frame clonotypes and omits some of them. The sample consists of about 240,000 clones, roughly 90% of them appearing once. Sequencing used peripheral blood. These receptors all come from a man in his sixties with acute or convalescent COVID-19. CDR3s include the opening cysteine and the closing phenylalanine or tryptophan. D genes are given only for firm matches. Not all rows give a size; the values are once, few, many and, for expanded clones, a class.

d_call | j_call | v_call | clone_size | cdr3_aa | cdr3_nt
TRBD2 | TRBJ2-5 | TRBV11-3 | . | CASSSWTSGSDEETQYF | TGTGCCAGCAGCTCTTGGACTAGCGGGAGCGATGAGGAGACCCAGTACTTC
TRBD2 | TRBJ2-7 | TRBV11-2 | . | CASSFITSGIYEQYF | TGTGCCAGCAGCTTTATTACTAGCGGGATCTACGAGCAGTACTTC
. | TRBJ2-5 | TRBV6-5 | . | CASSFSRAETQYF | TGTGCCAGCAGTTTTAGCAGGGCAGAGACCCAGTACTTC
. | TRBJ2-1 | TRBV5-4 | . | CASRTDSGVQFF | TGTGCCAGCAGAACGGACAGCGGTGTGCAGTTCTTC
. | TRBJ2-2 | TRBV7-3 | once | CASSLSRAPGELFF | TGTGCCAGCAGCTTAAGCAGGGCTCCCGGGGAGCTGTTTTTT
. | TRBJ1-2 | TRBV10-1 | . | CASRDGEGRWDYGYTF | TGCGCCAGCAGAGACGGGGAGGGGAGATGGGACTATGGCTACACCTTC
. | TRBJ1-5 | TRBV7-9 | few | CASSLGRGADQPQHF | TGTGCCAGCAGCTTAGGGCGTGGGGCAGACCAGCCCCAGCATTTT
TRBD1 | TRBJ2-7 | TRBV9 | . | CASSVAGQGAEQYF | TGTGCCAGCAGCGTAGCGGGACAGGGGGCCGAGCAGTACTTC
. | TRBJ2-1 | TRBV24-1 | . | CATSDAALSSYNEQFF | TGTGCCACCAGTGATGCCGCCCTGAGCTCCTACAATGAGCAGTTCTTC
TRBD1 | TRBJ2-5 | TRBV11-3 | few | CASSDRQTGGETQYF | TGTGCCAGCAGCGACAGGCAAACAGGGGGCGAGACCCAGTACTTC
. | TRBJ2-7 | TRBV7-9 | . | CASSPTTRGGSYEQYF | TGTGCCAGCAGCCCAACGACGCGGGGAGGCTCCTACGAGCAGTACTTC
. | TRBJ1-1 | TRBV5-6 | . | CASSLVLNTEAFF | TGTGCCAGCAGCTTGGTATTGAACACTGAAGCTTTCTTT
TRBD2 | TRBJ2-7 | TRBV19 | . | CASSIGGPRTSGRADEQYF | TGTGCCAGTAGTATAGGAGGCCCCCGGACTAGCGGGAGGGCCGACGAGCAGTACTTC
TRBD1 | TRBJ2-3 | TRBV9 | once | CASSVARTGALDTQYF | TGTGCCAGCAGCGTAGCCCGGACAGGGGCCCTAGATACGCAGTATTTT
TRBD1 | TRBJ2-5 | TRBV28 | few | CASSLPGQGETQYF | TGTGCCAGCAGTTTGCCGGGACAGGGGGAGACCCAGTACTTC
. | TRBJ1-1 | TRBV7-6 | . | CASSLGSRPMNTEAFF | TGTGCCAGCAGCTTAGGGAGTCGACCCATGAACACTGAAGCTTTCTTT
. | TRBJ2-2 | TRBV7-7 | . | CASSSGGRGIDGELFF | TGTGCTAGCAGCTCGGGGGGCAGAGGGATTGACGGGGAGCTGTTTTTT
. | TRBJ2-7 | TRBV27 | . | CASSLYWEDSYEQYF | TGTGCCAGCAGTTTATATTGGGAGGACTCCTACGAGCAGTACTTC
TRBD1 | TRBJ2-7 | TRBV2 | . | CATQGDSSSYEQYF | TGTGCCACCCAGGGGGATTCCTCCTCCTACGAGCAGTACTTC
. | TRBJ2-5 | TRBV24-1 | . | CATSENRAGTQYF | TGTGCCACCAGTGAGAACAGGGCCGGGACCCAGTACTTC
. | TRBJ1-3 | TRBV29-1 | . | CSVERRKSSGNTIYF | TGCAGCGTTGAACGCCGCAAGAGCTCTGGAAACACCATATATTTT
TRBD2 | TRBJ2-5 | TRBV11-2 | . | CASRPPSGSPETQYF | TGTGCCAGCAGACCTCCTAGCGGGAGTCCAGAGACCCAGTACTTC
TRBD1 | TRBJ1-2 | TRBV20-1 | . | CSAENRGGYTF | TGCAGTGCTGAAAACAGGGGAGGCTACACCTTC
. | TRBJ2-3 | TRBV19 | . | CASNPSEGVVADTQYF | TGTGCCAGTAACCCTTCCGAGGGGGTAGTAGCAGATACGCAGTATTTT
TRBD1 | TRBJ2-3 | TRBV19 | . | CASSVGTGGEDTQYF | TGTGCCAGTAGTGTTGGGACAGGGGGCGAAGATACGCAGTATTTT
. | TRBJ2-7 | TRBV7-7 | once | CASSPDSKNYEQYF | TGTGCTAGCAGCCCAGACTCAAAGAACTACGAGCAGTACTTC
TRBD2 | TRBJ2-3 | TRBV7-3 | . | CASSSNRAGAVDTQYF | TGTGCCAGCAGCTCTAATCGAGCGGGAGCGGTAGATACGCAGTATTTT
. | TRBJ2-7 | TRBV21-1 | . | CASSKENSEMEQYF | TGTGCCAGCAGCAAAGAGAATAGCGAGATGGAGCAGTACTTC
. | TRBJ2-1 | TRBV6-5 | . | CASTGLLGQFF | TGTGCCAGCACCGGACTCCTCGGGCAGTTCTTC
. | TRBJ1-1 | TRBV11-3 | once | CASSFGGMDTEAFF | TGTGCCAGCAGCTTCGGCGGGATGGACACTGAAGCTTTCTTT
. | TRBJ1-1 | TRBV15 | . | CATSRDRLAGEAFF | TGTGCCACCAGCAGAGATAGGTTAGCCGGTGAAGCTTTCTTT
. | TRBJ2-5 | TRBV5-1 | . | CASSLANRPGETQYF | TGCGCCAGCAGCTTGGCTAACAGGCCCGGGGAGACCCAGTACTTC
. | TRBJ1-2 | TRBV18 | . | CASSPARAQGYTF | TGTGCCAGCTCACCCGCCAGGGCTCAAGGATACACCTTC
. | TRBJ1-6 | TRBV19 | . | CASSIRSNYNSPLHF | TGTGCCAGTAGTATACGGAGTAACTATAATTCACCCCTCCACTTT
TRBD2 | TRBJ2-5 | TRBV10-3 | . | CAIGPSGRSPETQYF | TGTGCCATCGGGCCTAGCGGGAGATCCCCAGAGACCCAGTACTTC